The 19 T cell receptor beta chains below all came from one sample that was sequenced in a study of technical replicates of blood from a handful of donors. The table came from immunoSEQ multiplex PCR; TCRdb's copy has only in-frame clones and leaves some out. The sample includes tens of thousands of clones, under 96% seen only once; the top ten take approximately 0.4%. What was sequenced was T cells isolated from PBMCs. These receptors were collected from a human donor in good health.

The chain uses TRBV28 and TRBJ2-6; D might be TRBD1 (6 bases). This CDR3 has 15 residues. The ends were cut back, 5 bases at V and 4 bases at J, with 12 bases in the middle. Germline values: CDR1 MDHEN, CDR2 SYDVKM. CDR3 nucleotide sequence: TGTGCCAGCAGTGCGACAGGTTCAGGGGCCAACGTCCTGACTTTC. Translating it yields CASSATGSGANVLTF.

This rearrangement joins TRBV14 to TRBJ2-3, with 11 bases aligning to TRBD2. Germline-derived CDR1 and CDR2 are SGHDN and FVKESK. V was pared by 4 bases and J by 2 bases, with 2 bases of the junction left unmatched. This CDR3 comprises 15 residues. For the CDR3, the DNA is TGTGCCAGCAGCCTACTAGCGGGAGCCACAGATACGCAGTATTTT. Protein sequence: CASSLLAGATDTQYF.

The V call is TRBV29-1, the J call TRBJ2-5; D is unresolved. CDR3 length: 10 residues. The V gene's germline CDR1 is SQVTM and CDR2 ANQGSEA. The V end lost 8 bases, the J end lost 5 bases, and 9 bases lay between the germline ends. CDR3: CSSGLETQYF. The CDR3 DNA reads TGCAGCTCCGGGTTGGAGACCCAGTACTTC. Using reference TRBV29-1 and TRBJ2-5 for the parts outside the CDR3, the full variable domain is SAVISQKPSRDICQRGTSLTIQCQVDSQVTMMFWYRQQPGQSLTLIATANQGSEATYESGFVIDKFPISRPNLTFSTLTVSNMSPEDSSIYLCSSGLETQYFGPGTRLLVL.

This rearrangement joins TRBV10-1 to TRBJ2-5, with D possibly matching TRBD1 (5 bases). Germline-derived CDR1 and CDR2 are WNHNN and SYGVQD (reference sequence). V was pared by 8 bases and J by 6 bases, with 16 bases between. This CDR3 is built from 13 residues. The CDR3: CASSNTGWQTQYF. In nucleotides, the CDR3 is TGCGCCAGCTCAAATACAGGCTGGCAGACCCAGTACTTC.

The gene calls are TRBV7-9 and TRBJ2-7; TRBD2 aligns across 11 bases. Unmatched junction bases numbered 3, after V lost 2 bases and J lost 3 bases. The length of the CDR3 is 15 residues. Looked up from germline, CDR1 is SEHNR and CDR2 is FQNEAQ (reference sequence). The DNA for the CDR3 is TGTGCCAGCAGCTTAACTAGCGGGAGTGACTACGAGCAGTACTTC. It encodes CASSLTSGSDYEQYF. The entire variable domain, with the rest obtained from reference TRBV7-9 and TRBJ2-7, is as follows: DTGVSQNPRHKITKRGQNVTFRCDPISEHNRLYWYRQTLGQGPEFLTYFQNEAQLEKSRLLSDRFSAERPKGSFSTLEIQRTEQGDSAMYLCASSLTSGSDYEQYFGPGTRLTVT.

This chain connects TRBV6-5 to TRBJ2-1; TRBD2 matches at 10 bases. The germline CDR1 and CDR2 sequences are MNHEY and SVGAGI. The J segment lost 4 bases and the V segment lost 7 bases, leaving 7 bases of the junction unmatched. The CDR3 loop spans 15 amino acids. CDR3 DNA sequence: TGTGCCAGCACCACCATAGCGGGAGGTTACAATGAGCAGTTCTTC. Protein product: CASTTIAGGYNEQFF.

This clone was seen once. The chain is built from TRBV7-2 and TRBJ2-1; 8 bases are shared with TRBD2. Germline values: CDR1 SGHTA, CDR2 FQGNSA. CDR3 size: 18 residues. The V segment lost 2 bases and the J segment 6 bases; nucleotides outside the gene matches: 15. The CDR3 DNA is TGTGCCAGCAGCTTACGTTATAGAAGGACTAGCTGGGGCAATGAGCAGTTCTTC. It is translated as CASSLRYRRTSWGNEQFF.

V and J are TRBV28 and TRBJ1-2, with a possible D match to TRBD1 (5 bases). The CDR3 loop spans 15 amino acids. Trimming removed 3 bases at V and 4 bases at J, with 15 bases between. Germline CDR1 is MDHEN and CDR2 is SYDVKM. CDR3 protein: CASSFPLGVRYGYTF. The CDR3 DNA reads TGTGCCAGCAGTTTCCCTTTAGGGGTACGCTATGGCTACACCTTC.

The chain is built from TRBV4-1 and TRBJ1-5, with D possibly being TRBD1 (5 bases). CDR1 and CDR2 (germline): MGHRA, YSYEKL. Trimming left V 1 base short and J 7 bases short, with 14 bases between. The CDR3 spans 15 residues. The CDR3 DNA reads TGCGCCAGCAGCCAAGTTTCAGGGTCTAGACAGCCCCAGCATTTT. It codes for CASSQVSGSRQPQHF.

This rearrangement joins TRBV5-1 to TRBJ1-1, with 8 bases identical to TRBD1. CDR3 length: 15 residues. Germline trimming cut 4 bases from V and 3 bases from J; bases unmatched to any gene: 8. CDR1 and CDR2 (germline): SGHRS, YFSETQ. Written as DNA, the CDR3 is TGCGCCAGCAGCGGGACAGGAGGGGACTACACTGAAGCTTTCTTT. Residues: CASSGTGGDYTEAFF.

CDR3 residues: CASSLGLVAGVETQYF. As DNA, the CDR3 is TGTGCCAGCAGCTTAGGTTTAGTAGCGGGAGTTGAGACCCAGTACTTC. The chain recombines TRBV7-8 with TRBJ2-5; 9 bases are shared with TRBD2. The CDR3 loop spans 16 amino acids. Germline loops: CDR1 SGHVS, CDR2 FQNEAQ. Trimming removed 1 base from V and 5 bases from J; junction bases left unmatched: 8.

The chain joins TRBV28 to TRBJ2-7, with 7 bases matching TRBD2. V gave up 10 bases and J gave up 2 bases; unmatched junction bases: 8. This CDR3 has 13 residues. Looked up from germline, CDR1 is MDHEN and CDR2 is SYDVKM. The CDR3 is CATHGGYTYEQYF. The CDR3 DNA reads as TGTGCCACTCACGGGGGGTATACCTACGAGCAGTACTTC.

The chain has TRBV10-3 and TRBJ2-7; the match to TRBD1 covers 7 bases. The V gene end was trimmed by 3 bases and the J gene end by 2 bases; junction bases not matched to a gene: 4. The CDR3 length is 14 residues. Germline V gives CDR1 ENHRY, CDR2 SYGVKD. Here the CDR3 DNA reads TGTGCCATCAGTGACACAGGGACAGCCTACGAGCAGTACTTC. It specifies CAISDTGTAYEQYF.

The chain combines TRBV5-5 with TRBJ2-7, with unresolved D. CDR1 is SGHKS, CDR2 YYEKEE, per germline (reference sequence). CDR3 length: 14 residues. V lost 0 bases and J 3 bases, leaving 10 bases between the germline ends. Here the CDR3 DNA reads TGTGCCAGCAGCTTGGAACATCTTCACTACGAGCAGTACTTC. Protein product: CASSLEHLHYEQYF.

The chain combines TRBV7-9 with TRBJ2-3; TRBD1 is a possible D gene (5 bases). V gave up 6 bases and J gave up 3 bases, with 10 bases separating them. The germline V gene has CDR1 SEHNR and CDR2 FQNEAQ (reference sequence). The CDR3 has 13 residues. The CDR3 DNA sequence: TGTGCCAGCAGGGGGCCATCTACAGATACGCAGTATTTT. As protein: CASRGPSTDTQYF.

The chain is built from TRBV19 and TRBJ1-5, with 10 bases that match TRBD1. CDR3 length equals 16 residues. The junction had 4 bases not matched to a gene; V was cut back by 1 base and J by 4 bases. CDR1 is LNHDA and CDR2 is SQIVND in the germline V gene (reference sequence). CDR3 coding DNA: TGTGCCAGTAGTATAGCCGGGGGACAGGGGAATCAGCCCCAGCATTTT. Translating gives CASSIAGGQGNQPQHF.

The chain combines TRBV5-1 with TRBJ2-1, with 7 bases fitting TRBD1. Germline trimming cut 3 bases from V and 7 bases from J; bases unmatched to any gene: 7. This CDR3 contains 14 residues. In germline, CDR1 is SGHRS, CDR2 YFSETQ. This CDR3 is CASSSGTVGNEQFF. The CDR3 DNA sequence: TGCGCCAGCAGCTCCGGGACAGTCGGTAATGAGCAGTTCTTC.

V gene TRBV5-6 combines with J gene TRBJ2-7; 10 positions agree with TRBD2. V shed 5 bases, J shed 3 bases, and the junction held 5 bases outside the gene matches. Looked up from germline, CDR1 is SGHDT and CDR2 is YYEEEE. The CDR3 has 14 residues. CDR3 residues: CASSGTSEGYEQYF. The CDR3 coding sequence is TGTGCCAGCAGTGGGACTAGCGAGGGCTACGAGCAGTACTTC.

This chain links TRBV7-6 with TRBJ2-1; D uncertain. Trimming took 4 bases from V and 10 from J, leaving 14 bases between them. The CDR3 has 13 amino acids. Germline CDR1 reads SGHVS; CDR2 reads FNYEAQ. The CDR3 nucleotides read TGTGCCAGCAGCTACGGGTCTCCGTGGGAGCAGTTCTTC. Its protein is CASSYGSPWEQFF.